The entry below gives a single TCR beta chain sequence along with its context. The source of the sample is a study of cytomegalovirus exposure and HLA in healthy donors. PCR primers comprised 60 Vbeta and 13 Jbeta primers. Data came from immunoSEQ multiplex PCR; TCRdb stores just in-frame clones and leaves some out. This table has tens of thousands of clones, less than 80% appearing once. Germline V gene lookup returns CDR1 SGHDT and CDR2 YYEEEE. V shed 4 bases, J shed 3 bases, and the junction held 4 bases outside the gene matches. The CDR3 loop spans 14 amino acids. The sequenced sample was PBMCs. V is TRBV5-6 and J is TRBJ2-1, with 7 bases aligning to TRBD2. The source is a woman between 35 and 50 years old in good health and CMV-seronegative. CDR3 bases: TGTGCCAGCAGCCGGAGCGGGGTCTACAATGAGCAGTTCTTC. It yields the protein CASSRSGVYNEQFF.